This TCR beta chain was retrieved from a study of cytomegalovirus exposure and HLA in healthy donors. PCR used 60 Vbeta primers and 13 Jbeta primers. Profiling relied on immunoSEQ multiplex PCR, and the TCRdb table lists in-frame clones only, not all of them. This table has around 39,000 clones, approximately 75% appearing once. This receptor was taken from a man aged 25-45 years in good health and CMV-seronegative. Sequenced: PBMCs.

The CDR3 DNA reads as TGTGCCAGATTACAGGGGGCTCCCTACGAGCAGTACTTC. Its protein product is CARLQGAPYEQYF. The chain uses TRBV19 and TRBJ2-5, with 9 nucleotides matching TRBD1. The J call is uncertain, as TRBJ2-7 better fits the DNA end. Germline-derived CDR1 and CDR2 are LNHDA and SQIVND (reference sequence). The length of the CDR3 is 13 residues.